These 28 T cell receptor beta chains were all obtained from the same sample, sequenced in a study of radiation and T cells in renal cell carcinoma. Sample time point: baseline pretreatment blood. Treatment reported: 15 Gy SBRT to primary tumor, nephrectomy 4 weeks later. The protocol was immunoSEQ multiplex PCR, while the TCRdb copy is restricted to in-frame clones and leaves out a portion. The repertoire holds approximately 45,000 clones, with 75% to 85% as singletons. The source was blood, collected from a patient whose treatment included radiotherapy and nephrectomy. The receptors were gathered from an older woman with renal cell carcinoma.

The table lists this clone with a few counts. J is TRBJ1-4 and V is TRBV27; D is ambiguous. Germline CDR1 MNHEY, CDR2 SMNVEV (reference sequence). The CDR3 runs 12 residues. The V end was cut by 7 bases, the J end by 7 bases, with 10 bases between. The CDR3 reads CASIISGEKLFF. The CDR3 DNA sequence: TGTGCCAGCATTATTAGCGGTGAAAAACTGTTTTTT. The complete variable domain, with remaining parts taken from reference TRBV27 and TRBJ1-4, reads EAQVTQNPRYLITVTGKKLTVTCSQNMNHEYMSWYRQDPGLGLRQIYYSMNVEVTDKGDVPEGYKVSRKEKRNFPLILESPSPNQTSLYFCASIISGEKLFFGSGTQLSVL.

The chain recombines TRBV10-2 with TRBJ1-4; D is uncertain. The CDR3 runs to 14 residues. V was trimmed by 5 bases and J by 2 bases, leaving 9 bases between them. The germline V gene has CDR1 WSHSY and CDR2 SAAADI. The CDR3 nucleotides are TGCGCCAGCAGTTCCGGCGGGACTAATGAAAAACTGTTTTTT. It is translated as CASSSGGTNEKLFF.

In this sample, this clone turned up a few times. This chain links TRBV6-6 with TRBJ2-2; D gene unclear. The V gene lost 6 bases and the J gene lost 4 bases, with 18 bases spanning the gap. Germline assignment: CDR1 MNHNY and CDR2 SVGAGI (reference sequence). This CDR3 contains 16 residues. The CDR3 DNA follows: TGTGCCAGCAGAACCCAAAGGCCGCCGGGCACCGGGGAGCTGTTTTTT. Protein: CASRTQRPPGTGELFF.

The chain recombines TRBV9 with TRBJ2-1, with D perhaps matching TRBD2 (6 bases). The germline CDR1 and CDR2 sequences are SGDLS and YYNGEE. With 4 bases removed from V and 8 bases from J, the gap between germline ends came to 19 bases. The CDR3 length is 15 residues. DNA of the CDR3: TGTGCCAGCAGCTTATTTGAGAGGCGCGGGGATGAGCAGTTCTTC. This codes for CASSLFERRGDEQFF.

The rearrangement uses TRBV15 and TRBJ2-1, with D unresolved. This CDR3 comprises 14 residues. Germline V gene lookup returns CDR1 LNHNV and CDR2 YYDKDF (reference sequence). Trimming took off 3 bases at V and 8 bases at J, with 14 bases between the two ends. CDR3 DNA: TGTGCCACCAGCAGGGACCCGACTGGCGATGAGCAGTTCTTC. The encoded protein is CATSRDPTGDEQFF. Drawing the rest from reference TRBV15 and TRBJ2-1, the complete variable domain is DAMVIQNPRYQVTQFGKPVTLSCSQTLNHNVMYWYQQKSSQAPKLLFHYYDKDFNNEADTPDNFQSRRPNTSFCFLDIRSPGLGDTAMYLCATSRDPTGDEQFFGPGTRLTVL.

The rearrangement links TRBV10-3 to TRBJ2-2, with 7 positions matching TRBD1. Germline assignment: CDR1 ENHRY and CDR2 SYGVKD. This CDR3 region has 13 residues. With 5 bases clipped from V and 8 bases from J, the junction kept 5 bases outside the gene matches. CDR3 sequence (DNA): TGTGCCATCAGTTACCCAGGGGGTGGGGAGCTGTTTTTT. Protein product: CAISYPGGGELFF.

This chain joins TRBV7-9 and TRBJ2-7; 7 bases align to TRBD1. Germline V gene lookup returns CDR1 SEHNR and CDR2 FQNEAQ (reference sequence). The CDR3 has 15 residues. V shed 5 bases, J shed 6 bases, and the junction held 13 bases outside the gene matches. CDR3 nucleotide sequence: TGTGCCAGCAGCCCGACTCGGGACAGTGGTGGCGAGCAGTACTTC. Translated, it gives CASSPTRDSGGEQYF.

CDR3 coding DNA: TGTGCCAGCTCCCGACAAGCTAGCACAGATACGCAGTATTTT. It is translated as CASSRQASTDTQYF. The V gene is TRBV18, the J gene TRBJ2-3; D gene ambiguous. This CDR3 is built from 14 residues. Trimming cost V 6 bases and J 0 bases, with 10 bases left between them. Germline CDR1 is KGHSH and CDR2 is LQKENI.

The chain carries TRBV7-2 and TRBJ2-7, with 7 bases aligning to TRBD2. In germline, CDR1 is SGHTA, CDR2 FQGNSA. The CDR3 covers 15 residues. The trim removed 3 bases at V and 2 bases at J, leaving 7 bases unmatched. The CDR3 spells CASSFAGTKTYEQYF. The CDR3 nucleotides read TGTGCCAGCAGCTTCGCCGGGACTAAAACCTACGAGCAGTACTTC.

V and J are TRBV5-1 and TRBJ2-1, with D possibly called TRBD1 or TRBD2 (5 bases each). The CDR3 loop spans 14 amino acids. Trimming stripped 0 bases from V and 4 bases from J, with 8 bases between. The germline V gene has CDR1 SGHRS and CDR2 YFSETQ. This CDR3 reads CASSLGGRYNEQFF. The CDR3 DNA follows: TGCGCCAGCAGCTTGGGGGGACGGTACAATGAGCAGTTCTTC.

The chain links TRBV7-2 to TRBJ2-7; 12 bases line up with TRBD2. CDR3 length equals 13 residues. CDR1 and CDR2 (germline): SGHTA, FQGNSA. V dropped 6 bases and J dropped 6; count of bases not matched to a gene: 3. The CDR3 protein is CASRLAGGGEQYF. The CDR3 DNA reads TGTGCCAGCAGACTAGCGGGAGGCGGCGAGCAGTACTTC.

V is TRBV7-9 and J is TRBJ2-5, with 11 bases fitting TRBD2. CDR1 SEHNR and CDR2 FQNEAQ come from the germline V gene (reference sequence). The ends lost 1 base at V and 2 bases at J; junction bases unmatched: 3. The CDR3 has 16 residues. The CDR3: CASSLGGLAEQETQYF. The CDR3 DNA reads as TGTGCCAGCAGCTTAGGGGGACTAGCGGAGCAAGAGACCCAGTACTTC.

This clone was detected only a few times. This chain uses TRBV28 with TRBJ1-1; D is ambiguous. Trimming pared 5 bases from V and 10 bases from J, leaving 11 bases between. This CDR3 spans 11 amino acids. Germline V gives CDR1 MDHEN, CDR2 SYDVKM. CDR3 sequence reads: CASSKEGRAFF. Here the CDR3 DNA reads TGTGCCAGCAGTAAGGAGGGTCGAGCTTTCTTT.

Here the CDR3 reads CASIVSGAKNIQYF. The CDR3 DNA sequence: TGTGCCAGCATTGTTTCGGGGGCCAAAAACATTCAGTACTTC. The chain employs TRBV2 and TRBJ2-4; perhaps TRBD2 as D (5 bases). The CDR3 runs to 14 residues. V lost 7 bases and J 1 base, leaving 11 bases between the germline ends. Germline loops: CDR1 SNHLY, CDR2 FYNNEI. Based on the CDR3 plus reference TRBV2 and TRBJ2-4, the full variable domain is EPEVTQTPSHQVTQMGQEVILRCVPISNHLYFYWYRQILGQKVEFLVSFYNNEISEKSEIFDDQFSVERPDGSNFTLKIRSTKLEDSAMYFCASIVSGAKNIQYFGAGTRLSVL.

This chain uses TRBV29-1 with TRBJ2-6, with TRBD1 as a possible D gene (6 bases). V lost 7 bases and J 0 bases, leaving 22 bases between the germline ends. The CDR3 length is 18 residues. The germline V gene has CDR1 SQVTM and CDR2 ANQGSEA. The CDR3 loop is CSAVTSDSRFSGANVLTF. The CDR3 DNA follows: TGCAGCGCCGTGACCTCGGACAGCCGATTCTCTGGGGCCAACGTCCTGACTTTC.

A single count supports this clone. The genes are TRBV19 and TRBJ1-6; 10 nucleotides line up with TRBD1. Germline CDR1 and CDR2: LNHDA and SQIVND (reference sequence). This CDR3 spans 15 amino acids. V gave up 5 bases and J gave up 7 bases; unmatched junction bases: 5. The CDR3, as DNA: TGTGCCAGTAGTGTTGGACAGGGGGACAATTCACCCCTCCACTTT. This gives the protein CASSVGQGDNSPLHF.

The table lists this clone with a few counts. The chain is built from TRBV2 and TRBJ1-1; D is perhaps TRBD1 (5 bases). The CDR3 contains 15 residues. Germline assignment: CDR1 SNHLY and CDR2 FYNNEI. V was cut by 5 bases and J by 5 bases, with 18 bases left in between. The CDR3 DNA follows: TGTGCCAGCAGTATCCAGGACACCGGGGGGACTGAAGCTTTCTTT. It yields the protein CASSIQDTGGTEAFF.

The sample holds a few counts of this clone. The V and J genes are TRBV30 and TRBJ1-1, with D uncertain. The CDR3 extends over 12 amino acids. V lost 2 bases and J lost 3, with 7 bases in between. Germline loops: CDR1 GTSNPN, CDR2 SVGIG (reference sequence). This chain's CDR3 is CAWSPGYTEAFF. The DNA of the CDR3 is TGTGCCTGGAGTCCCGGGTACACTGAAGCTTTCTTT.

This clone showed up just once. The genes are TRBV19 and TRBJ1-2; 7 nucleotides match TRBD1. The CDR3 is made up of 14 amino acids. Germline CDR1 is LNHDA and CDR2 is SQIVND (reference sequence). V lost 1 base to trimming and J lost 4 bases; unmatched junction nucleotides: 3. CDR3 loop: CASSIGQGGYGYTF. CDR3 DNA sequence: TGTGCCAGTAGTATAGGACAGGGCGGCTATGGCTACACCTTC.

The CDR3 DNA is TGTGCCTGGAGTGCAGACGGGTACAATCAGCCCCAGCATTTT. Translating gives CAWSADGYNQPQHF. The chain joins TRBV30 to TRBJ1-5; no firm D call. V lost 1 base to trimming and J lost 3 bases, with 10 bases between them. Looked up from germline, CDR1 is GTSNPN and CDR2 is SVGIG (reference sequence). The CDR3 has 14 amino acids. The entire variable domain, with the rest obtained from reference TRBV30 and TRBJ1-5, is as follows: SQTIHQWPATLVQPVGSPLSLECTVEGTSNPNLYWYRQAAGRGLQLLFYSVGIGQISSEVPQNLSASRPQDRQFILSSKKLLLSDSGFYLCAWSADGYNQPQHFGDGTRLSIL.

The chain combines TRBV5-1 with TRBJ2-5; TRBD2 aligns across 11 bases. The CDR3 sequence is 17 residues long. CDR1 and CDR2 (germline): SGHRS, YFSETQ. V gave up 0 bases and J gave up 1 base; unmatched junction bases: 5. In DNA, the CDR3 is TGCGCCAGCAGCTTGGCCGGGCTAGCGGGGGGCCAAGAGACCCAGTACTTC. Protein product: CASSLAGLAGGQETQYF.

This chain uses TRBV6-5 with TRBJ2-7; 8 nucleotides align to TRBD1. The CDR3 extends over 13 amino acids. Per germline, CDR1 MNHEY and CDR2 SVGAGI. Trimming took 7 bases from V and 0 from J; bases not matched to a gene: 2. Written as DNA, the CDR3 is TGTGCCAGCACAGGGGGCCCCTCCTACGAGCAGTACTTC. It encodes CASTGGPSYEQYF.

The V gene is TRBV5-5, the J gene TRBJ2-3; D gene uncertain. Germline V lookup: CDR1 SGHKS, CDR2 YYEKEE (reference sequence). Trimming cost V 1 base and J 5 bases, with 2 bases left between them. The length of the CDR3 is 11 residues. In nucleotides, the CDR3 is TGTGCCAGCAGCTTGAAAGATACGCAGTATTTT. Translating gives CASSLKDTQYF.

V usage is TRBV5-1 and J usage is TRBJ2-1; no reliable D call. V was trimmed by 1 base and J by 7 bases, leaving 21 bases between them. The CDR3 covers 17 residues. Looked up from germline, CDR1 is SGHRS and CDR2 is YFSETQ. As DNA, the CDR3 is TGCGCCAGCAGCTTGTCTTGGCCGCTAGGGCCCCTAAATGAGCAGTTCTTC. It yields the protein CASSLSWPLGPLNEQFF. The full variable domain, rest sourced from reference TRBV5-1 and TRBJ2-1, is KAGVTQTPRYLIKTRGQQVTLSCSPISGHRSVSWYQQTPGQGLQFLFEYFSETQRNKGNFPGRFSGRQFSNSRSEMNVSTLELGDSALYLCASSLSWPLGPLNEQFFGPGTRLTVL.

The chain employs TRBV29-1 and TRBJ1-4; 11 bases are a match to TRBD1. V trimming: 6 bases; J trimming: 7 bases; junction bases outside the gene matches: 4. The germline V gene encodes CDR1 SQVTM and CDR2 ANQGSEA. CDR3 length: 13 amino acids. In nucleotides, the CDR3 is TGCAGCGTCTTCGGGACAGGGGGTGAAAAACTGTTTTTT. It codes for CSVFGTGGEKLFF.

This clone has just a few counts. The rearrangement joins TRBV5-1 to TRBJ2-3; tentative D call: TRBD1 (6 bases). V lost 0 bases and J lost 4, with 12 bases in between. Germline CDR1 and CDR2: SGHRS and YFSETQ. The CDR3 has 15 amino acids. The CDR3, as DNA: TGCGCCAGCAGCTTGGCCCCGGGGACACCAGATACGCAGTATTTT. This sequence encodes CASSLAPGTPDTQYF.

This clone showed up just a few times. The chain employs TRBV19 and TRBJ2-7; D remains ambiguous. The CDR3 sequence is 11 residues long. Germline values: CDR1 LNHDA, CDR2 SQIVND (reference sequence). V lost 4 bases and J 8 bases, leaving 9 bases between the germline ends. The CDR3 is CASSNERQQYF. For the CDR3, the DNA is TGTGCCAGTAGTAACGAACGTCAGCAGTACTTC.

V is TRBV7-7 and J is TRBJ2-3; maybe TRBD1 (6 bases). CDR1 is SSHAT and CDR2 is FNYEAQ in the germline V gene (reference sequence). This CDR3 has 14 residues. The V end lost 7 bases, the J end lost 4 bases, and 15 bases lay between the germline ends. The DNA of the CDR3 is TGTGCCAGCAACAAGAGGACAGATTCAGATACGCAGTATTTT. As protein: CASNKRTDSDTQYF.